The following is a TCR beta chain sequence with its context. Its specificity is not known. The data derive from a study of shared clonotypes between healthy human individuals. Authors' analysis steps: Filtering differed for immunoSEQ, which gave only junction sequences without quality scores. The protocol was immunoSEQ multiplex PCR, while the TCRdb copy is restricted to in-frame clones and leaves out a portion. That table supplies the V and J calls and clone size; D and trimming were determined from the DNA. The data contain more than 850,000 clones, 75% to 85% of them singletons. Study-wide findings and caveats: Read depth was anticipated to influence clonotype sharing among donors.

CDR1 and CDR2 (germline): MDHEN, SYDVKM. The CDR3 sequence is 14 residues long. This sequence joins TRBV28 and TRBJ2-5; TRBD2 agrees at 13 bases. The end of the DNA fits TRBJ2-7 better, so the J call may be wrong. The sequence was obtained from a man aged 18 to 29 in good health. Some clones in this sample may be carry-over from other donors' samples. The sample taken for sequencing was memory CD4+ T cells from PBMCs. Subset reported: CD45RA-negative fraction. CDR3 nucleotides: TGTGCCAGCCAGACTAGCGGGAGGCTCTACGAGCAGTACTTC. Translation: CASQTSGRLYEQYF.